This T cell receptor beta chain was sequenced during a study of blood T cell repertoires in COVID-19 (dated by TCRdb to the early 2020s). The study in broad terms: Samples covering the acute and convalescent phases of COVID-19 were provided by collaborators in the United States, Italy and Spain. Where HLA class I and class II types were available, the types were taken from metadata supplied by the sample provider, not from assay-based typing. A de-identified subject ID, COVID-19 status, age in years and sex were almost always included in the sample metadata. Subjects who had been exposed to COVID-19, were actively infected with it, or had recovered from it provided the deeply sampled blood TCRbeta repertoires that made up the dataset. The repertoires were released in a freely available public database intended as a resource for research on the immune response to SARS-CoV-2. The material from the prospective study consisted of cDNA or gDNA derived from T cells, B-cell-depleted T cells, or PBMCs. Samples came from the ongoing ImmuneRACE study (first 160 participants) plus 1,254 subjects from 6 global collaborators.

Results the study describes overall, beyond this receptor: Clinical and demographic metadata were provided uncurated, with the amount varying by source and participant.

Whole blood was collected in K2EDTA tubes by collaborating institutions according to the institutions' own protocols. Collaborator samples were shipped for TCRbeta analysis as frozen whole blood, isolated PBMCs, or DNA extracted from either sample type. Concerning this clone: The antigen it binds to is not known. No base-level quality is on record; no much larger clone is a single base apart.

The immunoSEQ Assay, a bias-controlled multiplex PCR, was used to amplify TCRbeta CDR3 regions from genomic DNA. The study's processing was this. The number of nucleated cells in each sample was estimated from the amplification of reference gene primers within the assay. Sequence reads were collapsed and filtered to measure the absolute abundance of every unique TCRbeta CDR3 rearrangement. For each sample, productive Simpson clonality was calculated by taking the square root of Simpson's diversity index across productive rearrangements. TCRdb took over this immuneACCESS table, retaining in-frame rearrangements with V and J assigned. Such tables are incomplete; in checked studies, under half of the missing clones stem from an unresolved V gene, and the remainder is unexplained. V and J calls and clone size are copied from that table; D and trimming were computed from the DNA. For this sample the table gives 90,000 or so clones, of which approximately 83% were detected only once. The ten largest clones take up 3.5% to 4% of the sample.

The trim is 4 bases for V and 8 bases for J, with a gap of 9 bases between the germline ends. From the cysteine up to the phenylalanine, the CDR3 has a length of 11 residues. Just CDR3 DNA is preserved here, 33 bases in frame from base 1. The germline V gene sets CDR1 to SGHAT and CDR2 to FQNNGV. The chain is made from TRBV11-2 and TRBJ2-7; perhaps TRBD1 is the D gene, with 6 bases matching. Sequencing used peripheral blood. The sequence was collected from a man in his 60s with acute or convalescent COVID-19. The sequenced DNA is TGTGCCAGCAGCTCCGGACAGCAGCAGTACTTC. This is translated as CASSSGQQQYF.